Following are 10 T cell receptor beta chains from one sample sequenced in a study of cytomegalovirus exposure and HLA in healthy donors. PCR primers comprised 60 Vbeta and 13 Jbeta primers. This table comes from immunoSEQ multiplex PCR, and its TCRdb copy is limited to in-frame clones, with some not included. The table has about 220,000 clones, 82% seen once. The specimen sequenced was PBMCs. Source of these receptors: a woman in her thirties or forties in good health and CMV-seropositive.

The chain recombines TRBV5-1 with TRBJ2-5; 7 bases fit TRBD2. Germline CDR1 and CDR2: SGHRS and YFSETQ. The CDR3 is 15 residues long. The junction had 4 bases not matched to a gene; V was cut back by 0 bases and J by 2 bases. Written as DNA, the CDR3 is TGCGCCAGCAGCTTGGTCCGGGGAGGGCAAGAGACCCAGTACTTC. Its translation is CASSLVRGGQETQYF.

This sequence joins TRBV10-3 and TRBJ1-1; TRBD1 is a possible D gene (5 bases). This CDR3 region has 15 residues. Trimming stripped 4 bases from V and 4 bases from J, with 16 bases between. Germline CDR1 is ENHRY and CDR2 is SYGVKD. CDR3 nucleotide sequence: TGTGCCATCAGTGGGGAAGGGCACCAGGGCACTGAAGCTTTCTTT. Protein: CAISGEGHQGTEAFF.

The V call is TRBV11-3, the J call TRBJ2-4; 9 bases are a match to TRBD1. Germline V gives CDR1 SGHNT, CDR2 YENEEA. The junction had 6 bases not matched to a gene; V was cut back by 3 bases and J by 6 bases. The CDR3 length is 15 residues. The CDR3 loop is CASSFLTGGRNIQYF. CDR3 coding DNA: TGTGCCAGCAGCTTCTTGACAGGGGGACGAAACATTCAGTACTTC. Using reference TRBV11-3 and TRBJ2-4 for the parts outside the CDR3, the full variable domain is EAGVVQSPRYKIIEKKQPVAFWCNPISGHNTLYWYLQNLGQGPELLIRYENEEAVDDSQLPKDRFSAERLKGVDSTLKIQPAELGDSAVYLCASSFLTGGRNIQYFGAGTRLSVL.

The chain carries TRBV7-9 and TRBJ2-2; 7 nucleotides line up with TRBD2. The CDR3 consists of 16 residues. Germline trimming cut 1 base from V and 1 base from J; bases unmatched to any gene: 3. Per the germline V gene, CDR1 is SEHNR and CDR2 is FQNEAQ (reference sequence). As DNA, the CDR3 is TGTGCCAGCAGCTTAGTTTTAGCGGGGAACACCGGGGAGCTGTTTTTT. Its protein is CASSLVLAGNTGELFF.

The chain has TRBV18 and TRBJ2-1; 14 bases map to TRBD2. The CDR3 covers 15 residues. The junction had 5 bases not matched to a gene; V was cut back by 5 bases and J by 8 bases. The germline gives CDR1 KGHSH, CDR2 LQKENI. The CDR3, as DNA: TGTGCCAGCTCATCGAGACTAGCGGGGGGGGATGAGCAGTTCTTC. Translation: CASSSRLAGGDEQFF.

This clone was found once. This chain connects TRBV7-3 to TRBJ2-7, with a weak D call TRBD1 (6 bases). V dropped 4 bases and J dropped 5 bases, with 12 bases sitting between them. Per the germline V gene, CDR1 is SGHTA and CDR2 is FQGTGA. The length of the CDR3 is 13 residues. The DNA for the CDR3 is TGTGCCAGCAGCTCCGGACCAGGGGACGAGCAGTACTTC. Protein: CASSSGPGDEQYF. Variable domain in full (rest from reference TRBV7-3 and TRBJ2-7): GAGVSQTPSNKVTEKGKYVELRCDPISGHTALYWYRQSLGQGPEFLIYFQGTGAADDSGLPNDRFFAVRPEGSVSTLKIQRTERGDSAVYLCASSSGPGDEQYFGPGTRLTVT.

The rearrangement joins TRBV19 to TRBJ2-1; 8 bases line up with TRBD2. In germline, CDR1 is LNHDA, CDR2 SQIVND (reference sequence). The length of the CDR3 is 14 residues. V dropped 3 bases and J dropped 8; count of bases not matched to a gene: 6. CDR3 coding DNA: TGTGCCAGTAGTATGGGACTAGATTTCGATGAGCAGTTCTTC. Its protein is CASSMGLDFDEQFF. The full variable domain, with the rest looked up from reference TRBV19 and TRBJ2-1, is DGGITQSPKYLFRKEGQNVTLSCEQNLNHDAMYWYRQDPGQGLRLIYYSQIVNDFQKGDIAEGYSVSREKKESFPLTVTSAQKNPTAFYLCASSMGLDFDEQFFGPGTRLTVL.

V gene TRBV11-2 combines with J gene TRBJ1-4; the match to TRBD1 covers 7 bases. V shed 3 bases, J shed 5 bases, and the junction held 9 bases outside the gene matches. CDR3 length: 16 residues. Germline V CDR1 and CDR2: SGHAT, FQNNGV. The CDR3 nucleotides read TGTGCCAGCAGCTTCGTCACAGGGGTCGGGAATGAAAAACTGTTTTTT. Its translation: CASSFVTGVGNEKLFF.

This clone was found once. This rearrangement joins TRBV11-3 to TRBJ2-1; TRBD2 is a possible D gene (5 bases). Trimming pared 5 bases from V and 5 bases from J, leaving 22 bases between. Germline V gives CDR1 SGHNT, CDR2 YENEEA. This CDR3 is 17 amino acids long. DNA for the CDR3: TGTGCCAGCAGCCCATCGAGCGGTCTGGGAGTTCACAATGAGCAGTTCTTC. Translating it yields CASSPSSGLGVHNEQFF. Filled out from reference TRBV11-3 and TRBJ2-1, the complete variable domain reads EAGVVQSPRYKIIEKKQPVAFWCNPISGHNTLYWYLQNLGQGPELLIRYENEEAVDDSQLPKDRFSAERLKGVDSTLKIQPAELGDSAVYLCASSPSSGLGVHNEQFFGPGTRLTVL.

The chain carries TRBV5-6 and TRBJ2-1; D is unclear. There are 11 residues in the CDR3. Trimming left V 0 bases short and J 9 bases short, with 4 bases between. Germline V CDR1 and CDR2: SGHDT, YYEEEE. CDR3 nucleotides: TGTGCCAGCAGCTTGGTCTTTGAGCAGTTCTTC. Translated, it gives CASSLVFEQFF.